This TCR beta chain is from a study of shared clonotypes between healthy human individuals. V was pared by 2 bases and J by 2 bases, with 6 bases of the junction left unmatched. Per germline, CDR1 MNHNS and CDR2 SASEGT. This CDR3 region has 16 residues. Naive CD8 isolation took CD45RO-negative cells positively selected for CCR7 and excluded terminally differentiated effector memory CD45RA+ cells. The test was conducted at deep level. TCRdb keeps only in-frame clones here, not all; method: immunoSEQ multiplex PCR. The sample lists approximately 1.9 million clones, just under 95% occurring once. The chain employs TRBV6-1 and TRBJ1-5; 7 bases fit TRBD1. The material sequenced was naive CD8+ T cells from PBMCs. The receptor's source is a man aged 18 to 30 in good health. Some clones in this sample may be carry-over from other donors' samples. In DNA, the CDR3 is TGTGCCAGCAGTGAAAACAGGGGCGAGGGCAATCAGCCCCAGCATTTT. Protein sequence: CASSENRGEGNQPQHF.